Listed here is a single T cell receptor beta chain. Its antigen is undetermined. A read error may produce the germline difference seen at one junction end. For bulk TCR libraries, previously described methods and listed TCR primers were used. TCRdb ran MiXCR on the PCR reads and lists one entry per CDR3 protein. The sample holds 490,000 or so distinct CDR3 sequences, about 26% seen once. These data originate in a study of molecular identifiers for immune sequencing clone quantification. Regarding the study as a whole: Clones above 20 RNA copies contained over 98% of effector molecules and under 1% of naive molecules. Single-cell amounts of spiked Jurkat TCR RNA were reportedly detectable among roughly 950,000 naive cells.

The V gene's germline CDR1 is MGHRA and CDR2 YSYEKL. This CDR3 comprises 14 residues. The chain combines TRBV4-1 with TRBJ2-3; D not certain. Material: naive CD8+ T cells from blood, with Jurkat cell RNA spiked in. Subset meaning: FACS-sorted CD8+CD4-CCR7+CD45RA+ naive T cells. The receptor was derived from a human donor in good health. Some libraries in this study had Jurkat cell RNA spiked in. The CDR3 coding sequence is TGCGCCAGCAGCCCCACACGGAGCAAAGATACGCAGTATTTT. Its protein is CASSPTRSKDTQYF.